The 14 T cell receptor beta chains listed next were all sequenced from one sample in a study of CD8 T cells in ankylosing spondylitis. TCRdb ran MiXCR on the 5' RACE reads and lists one entry per CDR3 protein. The sample carries 650,000 to 800,000 distinct CDR3 sequences, over 15% recorded once. For these TCRs, the target antigens are not known. Regarding the study as a whole: Roughly eight highly homologous variants made up a TCR beta motif that seemed to typify ankylosing spondylitis blood.

Sequences were obtained from blood, either unsorted or a sorted T cell fraction (not recorded which). All receptors come from a male donor with ankylosing spondylitis.

This clonotype was seen a handful of times. The CDR3 here is CSVDLAGARPNTGELFF. DNA for the CDR3: TGCAGCGTTGATCTAGCGGGAGCACGGCCGAACACCGGGGAGCTGTTTTTT. This chain connects TRBV29-1 to TRBJ2-2; 10 bases line up with TRBD2. V lost 3 bases and J lost 0; bases outside the gene matches: 7. The CDR3 length is 17 residues. In germline, CDR1 is SQVTM, CDR2 ANQGSEA.

V usage is TRBV15 and J usage is TRBJ1-1; no clear D gene. Germline lookup yields CDR1 LNHNV and CDR2 YYDKDF (reference sequence). V gave up 1 base and J gave up 0 bases, with 9 bases separating them. There are 15 residues in the CDR3. The DNA for the CDR3 is TGTGCCACCAGCAGAGGCGGATTCATGAACACTGAAGCTTTCTTT. This encodes CATSRGGFMNTEAFF.

This clonotype was detected many times. The chain uses TRBV29-1 and TRBJ2-7, with 11 bases aligning to TRBD2. After removal of 7 bases from V and 1 base from J, the junction contained 3 bases not matched to a gene. The CDR3 totals 13 residues. The germline CDR1 and CDR2 sequences are SQVTM and ANQGSEA. CDR3 coding DNA: TGCAGCGCTGGGACTAGCGGTTCCTACGAGCAGTACTTC. Amino acids: CSAGTSGSYEQYF.

In its sample, this clonotype was seen many times. The genes are TRBV12-3 or TRBV12-4 and TRBJ2-3; 8 positions agree with TRBD2. With 6 bases clipped from V and 3 bases from J, the junction kept 8 bases outside the gene matches. The CDR3 runs to 15 residues. The chain's CDR3 is CASRQSGSGTDTQYF. CDR3 coding DNA: TGTGCCAGCAGACAAAGCGGGAGTGGGACAGATACGCAGTATTTT.

The rearrangement joins TRBV27 to TRBJ1-1; D is ambiguous. The CDR3 extends over 14 amino acids. Looked up from germline, CDR1 is MNHEY and CDR2 is SMNVEV (reference sequence). V shed 3 bases and J shed 11 bases, with 19 bases lying between them. CDR3 DNA sequence: TGTGCCAGCAGTTTCGAATCGGCGGGTATCAACGCTTTCTTT. Translated, it gives CASSFESAGINAFF.

The rearrangement joins TRBV7-8 to TRBJ2-7, with D possibly matching TRBD1 (6 bases). CDR1 SGHVS and CDR2 FQNEAQ come from the germline V gene. V was clipped by 1 base and J by 2 bases, with 12 bases between them. CDR3 length equals 15 residues. Written as DNA, the CDR3 is TGTGCCAGCAGCTTAGAACAGGGTTTAGCCTACGAGCAGTACTTC. Protein: CASSLEQGLAYEQYF. The variable domain in full, with the rest retrieved from reference TRBV7-8 and TRBJ2-7, is GAGVSQSPRYKVAKRGQDVALRCDPISGHVSLFWYQQALGQGPEFLTYFQNEAQLDKSGLPSDRFFAERPEGSVSTLKIQRTQQEDSAVYLCASSLEQGLAYEQYFGPGTRLTVT.

The rearrangement uses TRBV7-9 and TRBJ1-2; no firm D call. V was clipped by 1 base and J by 2 bases, with 17 bases between them. Germline V gene data show CDR1 as SEHNR and CDR2 as FQNEAQ (reference sequence). The CDR3 covers 17 residues. The CDR3, as DNA: TGTGCCAGCAGCTTAGTAGGCGGACTGCTGGAGAACTATGGCTACACCTTC. Amino acid sequence: CASSLVGGLLENYGYTF.

The J gene is TRBJ2-7, the V gene TRBV7-9; 9 bases are shared with TRBD1. Germline CDR1 SEHNR, CDR2 FQNEAQ (reference sequence). The junction had 9 bases not matched to a gene; V was cut back by 5 bases and J by 4 bases. The CDR3 is made up of 15 amino acids. CDR3 residues: CASSHGQGKAYEQYF. As DNA, the CDR3 is TGTGCCAGCAGCCACGGACAGGGGAAGGCTTACGAGCAGTACTTC.

The V and J genes are TRBV11-1 and TRBJ2-2; D is possibly TRBD2 (6 bases). Germline V gene sequence: CDR1 SGHAT, CDR2 FQDESV (reference sequence). The CDR3 contains 18 residues. V lost 2 bases, J lost 4 bases, and 20 bases lay in between. The CDR3 sequence is CASSLPPGAPPGTGELFF. The CDR3 DNA reads as TGTGCCAGCAGCTTACCTCCGGGAGCCCCCCCGGGCACCGGGGAGCTGTTTTTT.

The J gene is TRBJ1-6, the V gene TRBV7-8, with 9 nucleotides matching TRBD1. The trim removed 2 bases at V and 10 bases at J, leaving 3 bases unmatched. Germline CDR1 SGHVS, CDR2 FQNEAQ. This CDR3 contains 14 residues. The CDR3 sequence: CASSLTGGGSPLHF. The CDR3, as DNA: TGTGCCAGCAGCTTAACAGGGGGCGGATCACCCCTCCACTTT.

V is TRBV9 and J is TRBJ2-3; 9 positions match TRBD2. V trimming: 1 base; J trimming: 6 bases; junction bases outside the gene matches: 9. Germline V gene data show CDR1 as SGDLS and CDR2 as YYNGEE. The CDR3 has 16 residues. CDR3 sequence (DNA): TGTGCCAGCAGCGTACCCTCTAGCGGGGCGCAGGATACGCAGTATTTT. Protein sequence: CASSVPSSGAQDTQYF. The whole variable domain, remainder taken from reference TRBV9 and TRBJ2-3, is DSGVTQTPKHLITATGQRVTLRCSPRSGDLSVYWYQQSLDQGLQFLIQYYNGEERAKGNILERFSAQQFPDLHSELNLSSLELGDSALYFCASSVPSSGAQDTQYFGPGTRLTVL.

V and J are TRBV9 and TRBJ2-3; TRBD2 agrees at 11 bases. The V and J ends lost 2 bases and 5 bases, in that order; junction bases with no gene match: 13. The CDR3 is 18 amino acids. Germline CDR1 reads SGDLS; CDR2 reads YYNGEE. The DNA for the CDR3 is TGTGCCAGCAGCGTTGCCATTAAACTAGCGGGAGTAAAAGATACGCAGTATTTT. Its translation: CASSVAIKLAGVKDTQYF.

The chain uses TRBV6-1 and TRBJ1-1, with a weak D call TRBD1 (6 bases). The CDR3 has 15 residues. Trimming cost V 2 bases and J 3 bases, with 13 bases left between them. CDR1 MNHNS and CDR2 SASEGT come from the germline V gene. DNA of the CDR3: TGTGCCAGCAGTGAAAATACAGGGTCCTACACTGAAGCTTTCTTT. Translated: CASSENTGSYTEAFF.

This clonotype came up a few times. This rearrangement joins TRBV10-1 to TRBJ2-7; D is perhaps TRBD1 (5 bases). The CDR3 extends over 13 amino acids. Germline values: CDR1 WNHNN, CDR2 SYGVQD (reference sequence). V lost 2 bases and J lost 5, with 10 bases in between. In DNA, the CDR3 is TGCGCCAGCAGTGAGGTGGGCAGGGACGAGCAGTACTTC. Amino acids: CASSEVGRDEQYF.